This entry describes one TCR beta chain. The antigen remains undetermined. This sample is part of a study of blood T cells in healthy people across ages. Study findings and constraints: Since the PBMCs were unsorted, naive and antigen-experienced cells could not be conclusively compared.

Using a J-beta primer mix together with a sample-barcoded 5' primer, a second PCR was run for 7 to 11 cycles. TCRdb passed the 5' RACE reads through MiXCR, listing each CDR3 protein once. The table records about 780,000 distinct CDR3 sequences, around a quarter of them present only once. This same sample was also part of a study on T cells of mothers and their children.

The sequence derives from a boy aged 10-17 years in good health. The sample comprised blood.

CDR3 sequence (DNA): TGTGCCAGCACACCACTAGCGGGGGGGACAGATACGCAGTATTTT. Translation: CASTPLAGGTDTQYF. This rearrangement joins TRBV6-1 to TRBJ2-3; 13 nucleotides line up with TRBD2. Germline loops: CDR1 MNHNS, CDR2 SASEGT. CDR3 length equals 15 residues. The J segment lost 3 bases and the V segment lost 7 bases, leaving 4 bases of the junction unmatched.